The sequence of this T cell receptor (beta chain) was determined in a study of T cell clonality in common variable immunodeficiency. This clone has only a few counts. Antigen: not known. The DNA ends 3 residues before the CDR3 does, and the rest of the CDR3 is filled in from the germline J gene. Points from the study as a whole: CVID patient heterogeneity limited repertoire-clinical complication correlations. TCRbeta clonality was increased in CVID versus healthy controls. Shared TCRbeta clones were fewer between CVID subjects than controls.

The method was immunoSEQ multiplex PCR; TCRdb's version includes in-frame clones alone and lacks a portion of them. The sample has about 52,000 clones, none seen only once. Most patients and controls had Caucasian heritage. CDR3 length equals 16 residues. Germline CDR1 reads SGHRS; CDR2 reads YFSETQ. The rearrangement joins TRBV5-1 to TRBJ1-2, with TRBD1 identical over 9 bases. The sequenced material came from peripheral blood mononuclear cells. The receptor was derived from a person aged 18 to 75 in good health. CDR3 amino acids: CASSLVERTGEETYTF. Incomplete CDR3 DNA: TGCGCCAGCAGCTTGGTAGAGAGGACAGGGGAAGAGACC.